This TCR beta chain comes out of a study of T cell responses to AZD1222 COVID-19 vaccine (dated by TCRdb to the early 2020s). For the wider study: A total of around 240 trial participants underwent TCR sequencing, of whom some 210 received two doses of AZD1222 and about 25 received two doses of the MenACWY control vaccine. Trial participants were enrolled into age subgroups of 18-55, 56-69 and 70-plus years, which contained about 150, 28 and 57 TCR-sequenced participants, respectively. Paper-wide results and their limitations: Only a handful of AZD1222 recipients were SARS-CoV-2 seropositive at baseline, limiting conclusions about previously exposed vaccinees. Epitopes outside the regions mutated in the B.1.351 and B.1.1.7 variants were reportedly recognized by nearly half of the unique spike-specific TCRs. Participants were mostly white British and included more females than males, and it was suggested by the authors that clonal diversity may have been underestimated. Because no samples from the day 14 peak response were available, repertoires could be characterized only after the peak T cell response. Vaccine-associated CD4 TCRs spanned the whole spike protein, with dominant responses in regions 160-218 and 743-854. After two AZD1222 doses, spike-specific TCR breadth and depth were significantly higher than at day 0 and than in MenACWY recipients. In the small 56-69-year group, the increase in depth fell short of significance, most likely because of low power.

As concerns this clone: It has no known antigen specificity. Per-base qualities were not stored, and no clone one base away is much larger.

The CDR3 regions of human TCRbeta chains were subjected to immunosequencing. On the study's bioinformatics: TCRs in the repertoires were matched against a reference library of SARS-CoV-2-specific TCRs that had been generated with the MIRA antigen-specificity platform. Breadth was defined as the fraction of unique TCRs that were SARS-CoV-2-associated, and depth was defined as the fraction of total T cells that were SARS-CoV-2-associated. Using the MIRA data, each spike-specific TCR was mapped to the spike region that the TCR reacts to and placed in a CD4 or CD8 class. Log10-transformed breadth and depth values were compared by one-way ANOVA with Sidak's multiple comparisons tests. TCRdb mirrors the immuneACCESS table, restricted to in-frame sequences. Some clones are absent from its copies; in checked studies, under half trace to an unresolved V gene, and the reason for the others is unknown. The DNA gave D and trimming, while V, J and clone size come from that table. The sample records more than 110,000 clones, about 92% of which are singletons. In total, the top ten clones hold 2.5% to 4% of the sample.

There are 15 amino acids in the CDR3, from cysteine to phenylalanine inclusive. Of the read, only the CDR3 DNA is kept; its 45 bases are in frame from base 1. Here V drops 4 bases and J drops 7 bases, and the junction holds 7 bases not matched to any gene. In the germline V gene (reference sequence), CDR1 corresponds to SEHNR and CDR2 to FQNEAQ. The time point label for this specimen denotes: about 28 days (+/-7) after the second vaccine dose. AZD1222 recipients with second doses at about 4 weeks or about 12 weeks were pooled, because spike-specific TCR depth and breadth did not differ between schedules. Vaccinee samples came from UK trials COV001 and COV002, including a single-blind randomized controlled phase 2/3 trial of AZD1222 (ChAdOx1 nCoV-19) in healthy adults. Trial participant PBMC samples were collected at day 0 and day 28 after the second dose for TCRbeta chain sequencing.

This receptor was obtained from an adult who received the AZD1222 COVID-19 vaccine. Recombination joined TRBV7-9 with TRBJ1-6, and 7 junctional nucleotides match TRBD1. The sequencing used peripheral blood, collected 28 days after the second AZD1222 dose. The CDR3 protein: CASSSSGTENSPLHF. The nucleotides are TGTGCCAGCAGCTCCTCCGGGACAGAAAATTCACCCCTCCACTTT.